The clone carrying this TCR beta chain was observed a few times. As yet, its antigen is unknown. The template for TCR beta VDJ and CDR3 sequence profiling was genomic DNA. TCRdb fed the reads into MiXCR, producing one record per CDR3 protein. The data hold about 180,000 distinct CDR3 sequences, with around 50% observed a single time. Sequenced patients had shown CD8+CD57+ cell expansion by flow cytometry. The diagnosis in all patients was severe acquired aplastic anemia. Patients were treatment-naive when blood was sampled. This specimen belongs to a study of CD8+CD57+ T cells in acquired aplastic anemia. Broader study findings: Found in both controls and patients were some 30 CD8+ CDR3 sequences. A significant difference in CD8+ Simpson's diversity between patients and controls was not found.

The V segment lost 7 bases and the J segment 16 bases; nucleotides outside the gene matches: 13. The CDR3 sequence is 12 residues long. The germline V gene encodes CDR1 SGHAT and CDR2 FQDESV (reference sequence). The sequence derives from a human donor with aplastic anemia. The sequencing input was sorted CD4+, CD8+, or CD8+CD57+ T cells (not recorded which) from PBMCs. The chain employs TRBV11-1 and TRBJ1-3, with 7 bases fitting TRBD1. In DNA, the CDR3 is TGTGCCAGCATCCAGAGTGGGACAGCGCTCTATTTT. Protein sequence: CASIQSGTALYF.